The sequence of this T cell receptor (beta chain) was determined in a study of blood T cell repertoires in COVID-19. Study at large: There were acute and convalescent COVID-19 samples, and they came from the United States, Italy and Spain. The cDNA or gDNA used as material had been derived from T cells, B-cell-depleted T cells, or PBMCs.

This clone occurred a few times. Original handling: Amplified reference gene primers provided the basis for estimating nucleated cell counts. Method: immunoSEQ multiplex PCR; TCRdb's copy keeps in-frame clones and lacks some. Clone size and V and J calls were adopted from that table, with D and trimming inferred from the DNA. Altogether roughly 190,000 clones are present, around nine tenths being singletons, with the ten largest covering 6%. Sequenced material: peripheral blood. The sequence was obtained from a middle-aged man with active or convalescent COVID-19.

CDR3 sequence: CASWWTSGSHEQYF. Written as DNA, the CDR3 is TGTGCCAGCTGGTGGACTAGCGGGAGCCACGAGCAGTACTTC. V and J are TRBV3-1 (or the pseudogene TRBV3-2) and TRBJ2-7; 13 bases agree with TRBD2. The length of the CDR3 is 14 residues. Germline loops: CDR1 LGHDT, CDR2 YNNKEL (reference sequence). Trimming at V came to 8 bases and at J to 5 bases, leaving 6 bases not matched to a gene.